This T cell receptor (beta chain) appears in the sequencing data of a study of glioma-infiltrating T cells after dendritic cell vaccination. In the study overall: Between the early 2000s and the early 2010s, patients got autologous tumor lysate-pulsed dendritic cell vaccines.

The CDR3 runs to 14 residues. V was clipped by 6 bases and J by 1 base, with 13 bases between them. CDR1 and CDR2 (germline): MNHEY, SVGAGI. The PCR used 60 V beta and 13 J beta primers. Measured with immunoSEQ multiplex PCR; TCRdb has only the in-frame clones, and not every one. The sample carries about 96,000 clones, over 60% recorded once. This chain links TRBV6-5 with TRBJ2-7; a weak D match, TRBD2 (7 bases). This receptor was taken from a human donor with glioblastoma. The sequences come from blood, collected before dendritic cell vaccination. CDR3: CASRKGGPSYEQYF. CDR3 nucleotides: TGTGCCAGCAGGAAGGGGGGGCCATCCTACGAGCAGTACTTC.